These 12 T cell receptor beta chains originate from one sample sequenced in a study of PD-L1 blockade in urothelial cancer. Measured with immunoSEQ multiplex PCR; TCRdb has only the in-frame clones, and not every one. The table lists about 52,000 clones, 77% of them singletons. The source material was PBMCs, sampled around atezolizumab (anti-PD-L1) treatment. These TCRs come from a man between 65 and 79 years old with urothelial cancer.

This chain's CDR3 is CASSEGTTVNGYTF. The CDR3 coding sequence is TGTGCCAGCAGTGAAGGTACGACAGTTAATGGCTACACCTTC. The rearrangement joins TRBV2 to TRBJ1-2, with D possibly TRBD1 on 5 matching bases. The CDR3 is 14 amino acids. Germline-derived CDR1 and CDR2 are SNHLY and FYNNEI. Trimming cost V 1 base and J 6 bases, with 12 bases left between them.

V usage is TRBV6-5 and J usage is TRBJ1-2; D may be TRBD1 (6 bases). Per germline, CDR1 MNHEY and CDR2 SVGAGI. CDR3 length: 15 amino acids. Trimming removed 6 bases from V and 7 bases from J, with 21 bases in between. This CDR3 is CASRSRGAGSSGYTF. In nucleotides, the CDR3 is TGTGCCAGCAGGTCGCGGGGGGCTGGTTCGAGTGGCTACACCTTC.

The chain uses TRBV11-3 and TRBJ2-1, with 7 bases matching TRBD1. This CDR3 contains 17 residues. Germline V lookup: CDR1 SGHNT, CDR2 YENEEA. V shed 5 bases, J shed 1 base, and the junction held 11 bases outside the gene matches. CDR3 amino acids: CASSLTQGSGSYNEQFF. CDR3 DNA: TGTGCCAGCAGCCTAACACAGGGGTCGGGATCCTACAATGAGCAGTTCTTC. The variable domain in full, completed from reference TRBV11-3 and TRBJ2-1, reads EAGVVQSPRYKIIEKKQPVAFWCNPISGHNTLYWYLQNLGQGPELLIRYENEEAVDDSQLPKDRFSAERLKGVDSTLKIQPAELGDSAVYLCASSLTQGSGSYNEQFFGPGTRLTVL.

The V and J genes are TRBV7-2 and TRBJ2-7; a weak D match, TRBD1 (6 bases). This CDR3 comprises 13 residues. V was pared by 4 bases and J by 2 bases, with 9 bases between. The germline gives CDR1 SGHTA, CDR2 FQGNSA. The CDR3 sequence is CASSSGTPYEQYF. The CDR3 DNA reads TGTGCCAGCAGCTCCGGGACACCCTACGAGCAGTACTTC.

V is TRBV7-6 and J is TRBJ1-1, with TRBD1 matching 10 bases. Trimming at V came to 5 bases and at J to 6 bases, leaving 9 bases not matched to a gene. CDR3 length: 15 residues. CDR1 and CDR2 (germline): SGHVS, FNYEAQ. CDR3 nucleotide sequence: TGTGCCAGCAGCCTAGGCCGGACAGGGGGGTCTGAAGCTTTCTTT. Amino acids: CASSLGRTGGSEAFF.

The V call is TRBV28, the J call TRBJ2-1; D is possibly TRBD2 (7 bases). CDR3 length: 18 amino acids. CDR1 is MDHEN and CDR2 is SYDVKM in the germline V gene. Trimming pared 4 bases from V and 9 bases from J, leaving 28 bases between. Here the CDR3 DNA reads TGTGCCAGCAGTTCCTCCCCGGGACTTCGGACTAGGGGGGGTGAGCAGTTCTTC. The encoded protein is CASSSSPGLRTRGGEQFF.

The rearrangement uses TRBV4-2 and TRBJ2-5; 13 nucleotides agree with TRBD2. CDR3 length equals 19 residues. Germline V CDR1 and CDR2: LGHNA, YNFKEQ. The V segment lost 2 bases and the J segment 4 bases; nucleotides outside the gene matches: 13. The CDR3 loop is CASSQPTSGGAGGAETQYF. CDR3 nucleotides: TGTGCCAGCAGCCAACCTACTAGCGGGGGGGCCGGGGGCGCAGAGACCCAGTACTTC.

The chain combines TRBV5-4 with TRBJ2-5, with TRBD2 identical over 8 bases. V was clipped by 4 bases and J by 5 bases; unmatched bases: 7. This CDR3 region has 14 residues. Per the germline V gene, CDR1 is SGHNT and CDR2 is YYREEE (reference sequence). This CDR3 reads CASSPRLASETQYF. The CDR3, as DNA: TGTGCCAGCAGCCCGCGACTAGCGAGTGAGACCCAGTACTTC.

As DNA, the CDR3 is TGCGCCAGCAGCCAAGGAGGACAGATTCTCTATGGCTACACCTTC. Protein product: CASSQGGQILYGYTF. The J gene is TRBJ1-2, the V gene TRBV4-1, with D possibly TRBD1 on 6 matching bases. This CDR3 has 15 amino acids. V dropped 1 base and J dropped 4 bases, with 13 bases sitting between them. CDR1 is MGHRA, CDR2 YSYEKL, per germline.

This chain links TRBV28 with TRBJ2-5; D call uncertain. The V and J ends lost 2 bases and 5 bases respectively, with 12 bases between them. Germline V gene data show CDR1 as MDHEN and CDR2 as SYDVKM. The CDR3 extends over 14 amino acids. For the CDR3, the DNA is TGTGCCAGCAGTTTAGGGCCCGGCGAGGAGACCCAGTACTTC. Translating it yields CASSLGPGEETQYF.

The chain has TRBV5-3 and TRBJ1-1; possibly TRBD1 for D (5 bases). TRBV5-3 belongs to the ORF category, with a function that is uncertain. This CDR3 spans 18 amino acids. With 4 bases removed from V and 6 bases from J, the gap between germline ends came to 28 bases. The CDR3 nucleotides are TGTGCCAGAAGCGGGGGGGAATCTTTGAAGAGGGGATACCCTGAAGCTTTCTTT. Amino acid sequence: CARSGGESLKRGYPEAFF.

This clone was recorded once. The chain employs TRBV7-2 and TRBJ2-7; the D gene is possibly TRBD2 (6 bases). There are 13 residues in the CDR3. V lost 5 bases to trimming and J lost 4 bases, with 12 bases between them. CDR1 and CDR2 from the germline V gene are SGHTA and FQGNSA. The chain's CDR3 is CASSLTRGYEQYF. The CDR3, as DNA: TGTGCCAGCAGCCTGACCCGGGGGTACGAGCAGTACTTC.